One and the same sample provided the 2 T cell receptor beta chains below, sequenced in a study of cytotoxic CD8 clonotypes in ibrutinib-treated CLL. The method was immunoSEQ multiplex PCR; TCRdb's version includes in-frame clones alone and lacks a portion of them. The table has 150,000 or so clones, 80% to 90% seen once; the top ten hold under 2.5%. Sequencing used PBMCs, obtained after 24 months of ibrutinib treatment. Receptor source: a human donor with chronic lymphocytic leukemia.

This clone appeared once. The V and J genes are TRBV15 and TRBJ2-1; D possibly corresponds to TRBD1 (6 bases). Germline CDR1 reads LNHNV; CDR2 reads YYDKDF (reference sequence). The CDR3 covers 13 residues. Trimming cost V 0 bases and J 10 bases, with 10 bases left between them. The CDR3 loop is CATSRDTGTEQFF. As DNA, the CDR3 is TGTGCCACCAGCAGAGATACCGGGACAGAGCAGTTCTTC.

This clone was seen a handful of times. The CDR3 nucleotides read TGTGCCAGCACCGGCACCGGGGAGCTGTTTTTT. Translating it yields CASTGTGELFF. This chain links TRBV5-6 with TRBJ2-2; D unresolved. CDR1 SGHDT and CDR2 YYEEEE come from the germline V gene. The CDR3 length is 11 residues. With 6 bases removed from V and 4 bases from J, the gap between germline ends came to 4 bases.